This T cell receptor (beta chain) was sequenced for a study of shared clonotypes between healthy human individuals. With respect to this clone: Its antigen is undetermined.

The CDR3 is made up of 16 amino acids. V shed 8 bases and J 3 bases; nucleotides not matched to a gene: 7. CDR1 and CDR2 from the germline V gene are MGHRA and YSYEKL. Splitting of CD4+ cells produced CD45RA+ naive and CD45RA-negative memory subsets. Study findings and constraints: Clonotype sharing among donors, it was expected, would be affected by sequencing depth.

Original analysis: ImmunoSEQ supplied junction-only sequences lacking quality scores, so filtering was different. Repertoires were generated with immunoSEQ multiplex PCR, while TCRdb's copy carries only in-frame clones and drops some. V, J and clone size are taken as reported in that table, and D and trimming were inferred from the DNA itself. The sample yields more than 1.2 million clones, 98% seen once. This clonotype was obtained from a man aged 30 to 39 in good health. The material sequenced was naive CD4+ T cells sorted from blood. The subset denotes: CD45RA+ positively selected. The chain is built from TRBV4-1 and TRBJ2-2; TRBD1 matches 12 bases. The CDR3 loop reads CASAAGQGADTGELFF. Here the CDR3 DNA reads TGCGCCAGCGCAGCGGGACAGGGGGCAGACACCGGGGAGCTGTTTTTT.